A selection of T cell receptor beta chains follows, all from one sample in a study of T cell responses to AZD1222 COVID-19 vaccine. The protocol was immunoSEQ multiplex PCR, while the TCRdb copy is restricted to in-frame clones and leaves out a portion. In the table there are about 180,000 clones, approximately 86% of which are singletons. Here the sequenced sample was peripheral blood, taken 28 days after the second AZD1222 dose. The receptor source for this set is an adult who received the AZD1222 COVID-19 vaccine. Each CDR3 is given with its conserved first and last residue. The D gene is left open where the match is weak. Clone size, where shown, is once, few, many, or a class for clones that have expanded.

NA TRBD1 TRBJ2-3 TRBV4-1 CASSQRGQGTDTQYF TGCGCCAGCAGCCAAAGGGGACAGGGCACAGATACGCAGTATTTT
NA NA TRBJ2-3 TRBV9 CASSVGSQSDTQYF TGTGCCAGCAGCGTAGGAAGTCAATCAGATACGCAGTATTTT
NA NA TRBJ2-7 TRBV3-1/TRBV3-2 CASSQEGRGLGEQYF TGTGCCAGCAGCCAAGAGGGGCGGGGGCTCGGCGAGCAGTACTTC
NA NA TRBJ2-5 TRBV30 CAWSVISQETQYF TGTGCCTGGAGTGTAATTAGTCAAGAGACCCAGTACTTC
NA NA TRBJ1-4 TRBV9 CASSVRGGAGNEKLFF TGTGCCAGCAGCGTACGGGGAGGAGCCGGTAATGAAAAACTGTTTTTT
NA NA TRBJ2-1 TRBV10-3 CAISDDAGQSSNEQFF TGTGCCATCAGTGACGACGCGGGACAATCTAGCAATGAGCAGTTCTTC
NA NA TRBJ2-3 TRBV6-1 CASSEVKGRRTDTQYF TGTGCCAGCAGTGAAGTGAAGGGACGGCGCACAGATACGCAGTATTTT
NA NA TRBJ1-4 TRBV7-2 CASTPGGLNEKLFF TGTGCCAGCACCCCCGGGGGACTTAATGAAAAACTGTTTTTT
NA NA TRBJ2-1 TRBV11-1 CASSLGGARFKFF TGTGCCAGCAGCTTAGGAGGGGCGCGATTTAAGTTCTTC
once TRBD1 TRBJ2-3 TRBV24-1 CATSVGYPPGQSTDTQYF TGTGCCACCAGTGTGGGATATCCACCGGGACAGAGCACAGATACGCAGTATTTT
NA NA TRBJ2-5 TRBV5-4 CASSFGAGLQETQYF TGTGCCAGCAGCTTCGGGGCAGGCCTACAAGAGACCCAGTACTTC
NA NA TRBJ2-7 TRBV7-6 CASSLEPDVYEQYF TGTGCCAGCAGCTTAGAACCAGACGTCTACGAGCAGTACTTC
NA TRBD2 TRBJ2-7 TRBV9 CASSPGLAGDSIEQYF TGTGCCAGCAGCCCGGGACTAGCGGGGGATAGTATCGAGCAGTACTTC
NA TRBD1 TRBJ1-1 TRBV7-2 CASRTQGGHTEAFF TGTGCCAGCAGAACACAGGGGGGGCACACTGAAGCTTTCTTT
NA NA TRBJ1-1 TRBV5-6 CASSLRDTEAFF TGTGCCAGCAGCCTACGGGACACTGAAGCTTTCTTT
NA NA TRBJ2-5 TRBV30 CAWSVGRKETQYF TGTGCCTGGAGTGTTGGGCGGAAAGAGACCCAGTACTTC
NA NA TRBJ2-3 TRBV6-1 CASSDLTVADTQYF TGTGCCAGCAGTGACCTCACGGTGGCAGATACGCAGTATTTT
NA NA TRBJ2-7 TRBV27 CASSWPAYEQYF TGTGCCAGCAGTTGGCCAGCTTACGAGCAGTACTTC
NA NA TRBJ2-7 TRBV5-6 CASSLMGYEQYF TGTGCCAGCAGCTTGATGGGATACGAGCAGTACTTC
NA NA TRBJ1-2 TRBV20-1 CSAEDGNGYTF TGCAGTGCTGAAGACGGGAATGGCTACACCTTC
NA TRBD1 TRBJ1-5 TRBV18 CASSSDRGGQPQHF TGTGCCAGCTCATCGGACAGGGGGGGTCAGCCCCAGCATTTT
NA TRBD1 TRBJ2-3 TRBV4-3 CASSRDSGTDTQYF TGCGCCAGCAGCCGGGACAGCGGCACAGATACGCAGTATTTT
NA TRBD1 TRBJ1-3 TRBV6-2/TRBV6-3 CASSDRGRNTIYF TGTGCCAGCAGTGACAGGGGCCGAAACACCATATATTTT
NA NA TRBJ1-6 TRBV7-2 CASSLLQGGSPLHF TGTGCCAGCAGCTTGTTGCAGGGAGGCTCACCCCTCCACTTT
NA NA TRBJ1-2 TRBV24-1 CATSDWDYAYGYTF TGTGCCACCAGTGACTGGGACTACGCCTATGGCTACACCTTC
NA TRBD1 TRBJ2-2 TRBV5-1 CASSLQQTGGTGELFF TGCGCCAGCAGCTTACAACAAACAGGGGGCACCGGGGAGCTGTTTTTT
NA NA TRBJ1-1 TRBV7-8 CASSLLRGSYTEAFF TGTGCCAGCAGCTTGTTACGGGGGAGTTACACTGAAGCTTTCTTT
NA NA TRBJ1-5 TRBV25-1 CASSLTASNQPQHF TGTGCCAGCAGCTTGACAGCTAGCAATCAGCCCCAGCATTTT
NA NA TRBJ2-2 TRBV18 CASSPAKHRAGELFF TGTGCCAGCTCACCCGCGAAACATCGCGCCGGGGAGCTGTTTTTT
NA NA TRBJ1-2 TRBV7-2 CASSRAGRYGYTF TGTGCCAGCAGCCGGGCAGGGCGGTATGGCTACACCTTC